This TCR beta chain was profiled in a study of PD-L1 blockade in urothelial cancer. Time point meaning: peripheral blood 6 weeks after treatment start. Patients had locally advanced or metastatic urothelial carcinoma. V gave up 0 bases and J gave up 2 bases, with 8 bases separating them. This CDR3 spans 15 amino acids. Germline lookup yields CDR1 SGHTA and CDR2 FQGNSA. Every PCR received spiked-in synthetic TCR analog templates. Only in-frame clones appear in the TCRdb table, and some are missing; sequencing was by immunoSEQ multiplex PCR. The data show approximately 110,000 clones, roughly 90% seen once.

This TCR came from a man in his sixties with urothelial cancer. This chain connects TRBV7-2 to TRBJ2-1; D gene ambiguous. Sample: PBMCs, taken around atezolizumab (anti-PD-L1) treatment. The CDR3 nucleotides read TGTGCCAGCAGCTTAGCCGGCGGAGCCTACAATGAGCAGTTCTTC. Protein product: CASSLAGGAYNEQFF.